A single T cell receptor beta chain is shown here with its context. Its antigen remains unidentified. Using immunoSEQ multiplex PCR, the repertoire was profiled, and TCRdb retains in-frame clones only, with some absent. The sample records 35,000 to 40,000 clones, 78% being singletons. These data belong to a study of OX40 agonist ivuxolimab in advanced cancers. Study findings and constraints: More expanded clones were found, on average, in CD8+ than in CD4+ T cells.

Germline values: CDR1 SGHTA, CDR2 FQGTGA. This CDR3 has 16 amino acids. Trimming shortened V by 2 bases and J by 1 base, and 12 bases separated the two germline ends. This receptor was obtained from an adult with an advanced solid tumor such as melanoma, head and neck, liver or kidney cancer. This chain links TRBV7-3 with TRBJ2-1, with D hard to call. Sample: CD4+ or CD8+ T cells sorted from blood, taken in a trial of the OX40 agonist ivuxolimab. This CDR3 reads CASSLLASRSYNEQFF. The CDR3 nucleotides read TGTGCCAGCAGCTTACTGGCGTCTAGATCCTACAATGAGCAGTTCTTC.